This entry concerns a single T cell receptor (beta chain). V lost 4 bases, J lost 8 bases, and 12 bases stayed unmatched. From germline, CDR1 is SGHKS and CDR2 YYEKEE (reference sequence). This CDR3 spans 16 amino acids. This record belongs to a study of blood T cell repertoires in COVID-19. Generated by immunoSEQ multiplex PCR, the TCRdb table keeps only in-frame clones and is missing some. The sample carries some 250,000 clones, approximately 85% recorded once. Sequenced sample: PBMCs or T cells enriched from blood (not recorded which). This clonotype was sampled from a woman aged 50 to 65 who had recovered from COVID-19. The chain links TRBV5-5 to TRBJ2-2, with 9 bases lining up with TRBD1. CDR3 sequence reads: CASSHLGQGLVGELFF. CDR3 DNA sequence: TGTGCCAGCAGCCATCTCGGACAGGGGTTAGTTGGGGAGCTGTTTTTT.